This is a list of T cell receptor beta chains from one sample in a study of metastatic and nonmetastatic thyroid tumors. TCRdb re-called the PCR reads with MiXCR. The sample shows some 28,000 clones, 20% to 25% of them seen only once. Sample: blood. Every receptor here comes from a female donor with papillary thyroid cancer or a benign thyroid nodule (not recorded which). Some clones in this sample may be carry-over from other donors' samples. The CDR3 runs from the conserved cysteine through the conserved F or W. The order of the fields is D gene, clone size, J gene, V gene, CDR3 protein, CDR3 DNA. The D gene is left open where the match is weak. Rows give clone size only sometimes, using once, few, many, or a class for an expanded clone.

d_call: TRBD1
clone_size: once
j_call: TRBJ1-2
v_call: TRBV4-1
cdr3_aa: CASIRGQDYGYTF
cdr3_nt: TGCGCCAGCATCCGAGGACAGGACTATGGCTACACCTTC

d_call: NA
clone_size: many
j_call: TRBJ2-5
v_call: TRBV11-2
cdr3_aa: CASSRGSGGTQYF
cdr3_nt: TGTGCCAGCAGCCGAGGGAGTGGTGGGACCCAGTACTTC

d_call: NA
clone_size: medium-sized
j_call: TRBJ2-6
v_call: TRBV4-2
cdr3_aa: CASSQDIGQSAGANVLTF
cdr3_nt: TGTGCCAGCAGCCAAGATATAGGACAGAGCGCTGGGGCCAACGTCCTGACTTTC

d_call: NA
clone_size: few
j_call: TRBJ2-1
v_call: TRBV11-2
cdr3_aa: CASSLLTVSSYNEQFF
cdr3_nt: TGTGCCAGCAGCTTATTGACAGTAAGCTCCTACAATGAGCAGTTCTTC

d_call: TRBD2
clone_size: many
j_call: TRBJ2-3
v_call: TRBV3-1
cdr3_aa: CASSQGLAGDTQYF
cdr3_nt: TGTGCCAGCAGCCAAGGACTAGCGGGAGATACGCAGTATTTT

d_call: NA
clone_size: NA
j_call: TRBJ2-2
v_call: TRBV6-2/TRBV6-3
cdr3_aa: CASSYPTGTEGTGELFF
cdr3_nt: TGTGCCAGCAGTTATCCGACCGGGACCGAGGGCACCGGTGAGCTGTTTTTT

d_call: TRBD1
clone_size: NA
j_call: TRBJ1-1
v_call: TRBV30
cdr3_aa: CAWRQQGAGTEAFF
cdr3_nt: TGTGCCTGGAGGCAACAGGGGGCGGGTACTGAAGCTTTCTTT

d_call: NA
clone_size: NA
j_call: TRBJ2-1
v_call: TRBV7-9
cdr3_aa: CASSLFDEQFF
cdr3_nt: TGTGCCAGCAGCCTGTTCGATGAGCAGTTCTTC

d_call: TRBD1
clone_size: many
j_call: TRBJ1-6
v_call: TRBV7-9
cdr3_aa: CASSSDRAHNSPLHF
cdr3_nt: TGTGCCAGCAGCTCCGACAGGGCCCATAATTCACCCCTCCACTTT

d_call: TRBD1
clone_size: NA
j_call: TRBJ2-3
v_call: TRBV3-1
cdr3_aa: CASSQGTGADTQYF
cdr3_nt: TGTGCCAGCAGCCAAGGTACAGGGGCAGATACGCAGTATTTT

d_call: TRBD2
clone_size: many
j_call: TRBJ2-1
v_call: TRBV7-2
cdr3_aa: CASSFLAGGYGEQFF
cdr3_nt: TGTGCCAGCAGCTTCCTAGCGGGAGGGTACGGTGAGCAGTTCTTC

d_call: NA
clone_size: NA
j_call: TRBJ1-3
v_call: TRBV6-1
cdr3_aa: CASGLGGGVGSGNTIYF
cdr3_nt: TGTGCCAGCGGTCTGGGGGGGGGCGTCGGCTCTGGAAACACCATATATTTT

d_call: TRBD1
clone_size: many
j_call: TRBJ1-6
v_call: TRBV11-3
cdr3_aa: CASSDRVNSPLHF
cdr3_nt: TGTGCCAGCAGCGACAGGGTGAATTCACCCCTCCACTTT

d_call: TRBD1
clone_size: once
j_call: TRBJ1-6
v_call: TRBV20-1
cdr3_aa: CSAPVPGGYSPLHF
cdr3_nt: TGCAGTGCCCCGGTCCCAGGGGGTTATTCACCCCTCCACTTT

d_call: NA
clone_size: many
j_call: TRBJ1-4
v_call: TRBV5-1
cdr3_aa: CASSRTSRRDEKLFF
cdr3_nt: TGCGCCAGCAGCCGTACGTCCAGAAGAGATGAAAAACTGTTTTTT

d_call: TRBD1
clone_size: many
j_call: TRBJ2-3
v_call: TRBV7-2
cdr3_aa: CASSYRTGSTDTQYF
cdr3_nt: TGTGCCAGCAGCTACCGGACAGGGAGCACAGATACGCAGTATTTT

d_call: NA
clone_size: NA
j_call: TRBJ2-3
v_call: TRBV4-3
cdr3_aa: CASSQVGGGTDTQYF
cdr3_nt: TGCGCCAGCAGCCAAGTAGGAGGAGGCACAGATACGCAGTATTTT

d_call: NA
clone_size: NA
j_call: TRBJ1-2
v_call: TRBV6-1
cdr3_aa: CASSEGQHYGYTF
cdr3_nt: TGTGCCAGCAGTGAAGGACAGCACTATGGCTACACCTTC

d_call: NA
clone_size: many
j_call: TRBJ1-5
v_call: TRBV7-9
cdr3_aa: CASSSDGSNQPQHF
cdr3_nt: TGTGCCAGCAGCTCCGATGGAAGCAATCAGCCCCAGCATTTT

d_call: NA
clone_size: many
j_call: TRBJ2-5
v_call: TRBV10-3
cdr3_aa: CAISEGDKETQYF
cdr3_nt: TGTGCCATCAGTGAGGGGGATAAAGAGACCCAGTACTTC

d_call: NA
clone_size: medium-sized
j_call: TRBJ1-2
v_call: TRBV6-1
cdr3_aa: CASRQGSGYTF
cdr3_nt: TGTGCCAGCCGTCAGGGATCGGGCTACACCTTC

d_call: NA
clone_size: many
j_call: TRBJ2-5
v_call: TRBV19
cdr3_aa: CASSNLAGDGAKETQYF
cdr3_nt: TGTGCCAGTAGTAACCTCGCAGGGGATGGGGCGAAAGAGACCCAGTACTTC

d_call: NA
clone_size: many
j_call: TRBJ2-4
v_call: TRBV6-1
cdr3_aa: CASLLLAKNIQYF
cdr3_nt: TGTGCCAGCCTATTACTAGCCAAAAACATTCAGTACTTC

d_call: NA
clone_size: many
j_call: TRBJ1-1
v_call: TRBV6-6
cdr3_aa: CASSYGGGNTEAFF
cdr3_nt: TGTGCCAGCAGTTACGGGGGAGGGAACACTGAAGCTTTCTTT

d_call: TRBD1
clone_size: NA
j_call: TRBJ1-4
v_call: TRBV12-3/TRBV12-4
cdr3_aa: CASTRTGKNEKLFF
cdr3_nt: TGTGCCAGCACCCGGACAGGGAAGAATGAAAAACTGTTTTTT

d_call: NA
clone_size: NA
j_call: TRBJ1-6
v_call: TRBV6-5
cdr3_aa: CASSYNSDNNSPLHF
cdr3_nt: TGTGCCAGCAGTTACAACAGCGATAATAATTCACCCCTCCACTTT

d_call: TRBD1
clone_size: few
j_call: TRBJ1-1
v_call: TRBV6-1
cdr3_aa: CASTNPRGLHNEAFF
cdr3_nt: TGTGCCAGCACCAACCCCAGGGGGCTTCACAATGAAGCTTTCTTT

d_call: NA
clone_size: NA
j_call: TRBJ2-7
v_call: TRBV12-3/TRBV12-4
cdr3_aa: CASSLSTTEQYF
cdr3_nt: TGTGCCAGCAGTTTATCGACAACCGAGCAGTACTTC

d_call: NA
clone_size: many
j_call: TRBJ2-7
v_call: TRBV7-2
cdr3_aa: CASSFSLDEQYF
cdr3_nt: TGTGCCAGCAGTTTCTCTCTGGACGAGCAGTACTTC

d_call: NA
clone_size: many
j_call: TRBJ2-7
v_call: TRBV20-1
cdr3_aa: CSARDTEAISYEQYF
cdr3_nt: TGCAGTGCTAGAGATACAGAAGCGATTTCCTACGAGCAGTACTTC

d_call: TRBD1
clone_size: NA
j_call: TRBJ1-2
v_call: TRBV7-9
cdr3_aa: CASSDRGSYGYTF
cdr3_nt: TGTGCCAGCAGCGACAGGGGAAGCTATGGCTACACCTTC

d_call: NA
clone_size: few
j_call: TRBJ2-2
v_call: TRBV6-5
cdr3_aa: CASSYRDPNTGELFF
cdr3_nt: TGTGCCAGCAGTTACAGGGACCCGAACACCGGGGAGCTGTTTTTT

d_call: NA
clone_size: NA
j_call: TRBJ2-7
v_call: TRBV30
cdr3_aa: CACSDRDGTHEQYF
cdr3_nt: TGTGCCTGCAGTGACCGGGACGGGACCCACGAGCAGTACTTC

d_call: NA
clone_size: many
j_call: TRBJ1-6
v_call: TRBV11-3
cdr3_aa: CASSLEGVPYNSPLHF
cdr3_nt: TGTGCCAGCAGCTTAGAGGGAGTCCCCTATAATTCACCCCTCCACTTT

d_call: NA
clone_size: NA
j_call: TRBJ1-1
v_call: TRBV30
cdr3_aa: CAWSVRRDGDTEAFF
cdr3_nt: TGTGCCTGGAGTGTACGAAGGGACGGGGACACTGAAGCTTTCTTT

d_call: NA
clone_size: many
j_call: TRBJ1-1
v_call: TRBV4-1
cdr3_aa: CASRLSVQGGTEAFF
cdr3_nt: TGCGCCAGCAGACTCTCGGTACAGGGCGGCACTGAAGCTTTCTTT

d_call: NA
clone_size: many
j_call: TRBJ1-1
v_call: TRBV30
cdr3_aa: CASTRQALTTEAFF
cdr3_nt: TGTGCCTCAACCAGACAGGCCCTAACCACTGAAGCTTTCTTT

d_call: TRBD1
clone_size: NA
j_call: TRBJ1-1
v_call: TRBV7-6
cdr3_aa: CASSPTGGFEAFF
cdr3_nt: TGTGCCAGCAGCCCGACAGGGGGCTTTGAAGCTTTCTTT

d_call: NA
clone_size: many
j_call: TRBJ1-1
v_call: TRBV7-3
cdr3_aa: CASSLRGSNTEAFF
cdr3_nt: TGTGCCAGCAGCTTAAGAGGCTCCAACACTGAAGCTTTCTTT

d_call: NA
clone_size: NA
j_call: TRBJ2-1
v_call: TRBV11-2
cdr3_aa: CASSYRGGLALYNEQFF
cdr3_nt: TGTGCCAGCAGCTACAGGGGGGGACTAGCCTTATACAATGAGCAGTTCTTC

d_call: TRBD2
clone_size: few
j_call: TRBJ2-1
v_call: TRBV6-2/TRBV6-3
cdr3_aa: CASSYSAGLAGGPLF
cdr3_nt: TGTGCCAGCAGTTACTCTGCGGGACTAGCGGGAGGGCCTCTCTTC

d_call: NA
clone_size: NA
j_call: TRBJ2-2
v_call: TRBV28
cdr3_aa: CASSFRTGELFF
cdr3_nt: TGTGCCAGCAGTTTCAGGACCGGGGAGCTGTTTTTT

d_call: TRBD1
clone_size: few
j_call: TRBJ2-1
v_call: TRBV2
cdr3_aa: CASTPGQGNLNEQFF
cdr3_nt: TGTGCCAGCACCCCGGGACAGGGGAATCTCAATGAGCAGTTCTTC